These T cell receptor beta chains were read from a single sample in a study of blood T cell repertoires in COVID-19. The data were produced by immunoSEQ multiplex PCR, yet TCRdb's version contains in-frame clones alone and is incomplete. This sample carries around 300,000 clones, more than 75% of them seen once, and the ten largest clones take about 2.7%. Material: PBMCs or T cells enriched from blood (not recorded which). The receptors originated from a woman aged 18-35 years who had recovered from COVID-19. The CDR3 runs from the conserved cysteine through the conserved F or W. The D gene is left open where the match is weak. Clone sizes are given selectively: once, few, many, or a class where the clone is expanded.

>-|TRBJ2-2|TRBV7-7|once
TGTGCCAGCAGCTTAGTACGGAGAGTGGGGCTGTTTTTT
CASSLVRRVGLFF
>-|TRBJ2-7|TRBV28|-
TGTGCCAGCAGTTTTAGCGGAATGAGCTCCTACGAGCAGTACTTC
CASSFSGMSSYEQYF
>TRBD1|TRBJ2-7|TRBV10-3|-
TGTGCCATCAGTGCAGGGGGTGGGCAGCCCTCCTACGAGCAGTACTTC
CAISAGGGQPSYEQYF
>-|TRBJ2-2|TRBV5-1|-
TGCGCCAGCAGCTTGGAGGGGGGGCGCACCGGGGAGCTGTTTTTT
CASSLEGGRTGELFF
>-|TRBJ1-5|TRBV19|-
TGTGCCAGTAGTACCCAGATTAGCAATCAGCCCCAGCATTTT
CASSTQISNQPQHF
>TRBD1|TRBJ2-5|TRBV11-1|-
TGTGCCAGCAGCTTAGGACAGGGGGCGTCCCAGTACTTC
CASSLGQGASQYF
>TRBD1|TRBJ1-2|TRBV28|-
TGTGCCAGCAGTTTAGACTGGGCAGGGGGCGACGGCTATGGCTACACCTTC
CASSLDWAGGDGYGYTF
>-|TRBJ2-5|TRBV4-1|-
TGCGCCAGCAGCCTCGACACTGGGAGAGAGACCCAGTACTTC
CASSLDTGRETQYF
>TRBD2|TRBJ2-7|TRBV2|-
TGTGCCAGCAGGGGGGGACTAGCGGGATGGGAGCAGTACTTC
CASRGGLAGWEQYF
>-|TRBJ2-5|TRBV7-8|-
TGTGCCAGCAGCTTCAGCACGGGGTACCAAGAGACCCAGTACTTC
CASSFSTGYQETQYF
>-|TRBJ2-7|TRBV10-3|-
TGTGCCATCGGAGGGGATGAGGAGCAGTACTTC
CAIGGDEEQYF
>TRBD2|TRBJ2-3|TRBV5-1|-
TGCGCCAGCAGCCGCGGGACTAGCGGGGACACAGATACGCAGTATTTT
CASSRGTSGDTDTQYF
>TRBD1|TRBJ1-2|TRBV2|-
TGTGCCAGCAGTGAAGCTCGGGGACAGGGCTTATGGGGCTACACCTTC
CASSEARGQGLWGYTF
>TRBD1|TRBJ1-2|TRBV6-2/TRBV6-3|-
TGTGCCAGCAGTTCCGGACAGGTCAGAGGGGGCTACACCTTC
CASSSGQVRGGYTF
>-|TRBJ2-7|TRBV5-1|-
TGCGCCAGCAGCTTTATACAGGGCTACGAGCAGTACTTC
CASSFIQGYEQYF
>-|TRBJ1-5|TRBV24-1|-
TGTGCCACTTCCGTTGGAGTCAGCAATCAGCCCCAGCATTTT
CATSVGVSNQPQHF
>TRBD2|TRBJ2-1|TRBV27|-
TGTGCCAGCAGTTTACTCGCGGGAGGGCCCAGCTCCTACAATGAGCAGTTCTTC
CASSLLAGGPSSYNEQFF
>-|TRBJ1-1|TRBV2|-
TGTGCCAGCAGTCGAACAACCACTGAAGCTTTCTTT
CASSRTTTEAFF
>-|TRBJ1-6|TRBV25-1|-
TGTGCCAGCACCCTAGGGGATTCACCCCTCCACTTT
CASTLGDSPLHF
>TRBD2|TRBJ2-7|TRBV18|-
TGTGCCAGCTCACCACCGGGGGGGAGAGCCTACGAGCAGTACTTC
CASSPPGGRAYEQYF
>-|TRBJ2-5|TRBV7-2|-
TGTGCCAGCAGCTTCCGCGGAAACCAAGAGACCCAGTACTTC
CASSFRGNQETQYF
>-|TRBJ2-5|TRBV27|-
TGTGCCAGCAGTGGACAAGGACTACCAGAGACCCAGTACTTC
CASSGQGLPETQYF
>-|TRBJ2-7|TRBV7-9|-
TGTGCCAGCAGCTCCCCGGCAGCGGCAGGGGGGATCTTC
CASSSPAAAGGIF
>-|TRBJ2-2|TRBV27|-
TGTGCCAGCAGTTTCCCGGCCGGGGAGCTGTTTTTT
CASSFPAGELFF
>-|TRBJ2-2|TRBV7-9|-
TGTGCCAGCAGCTTATTGTCTGCCGGGGAGCTGTTTTTT
CASSLLSAGELFF
>TRBD2|TRBJ2-3|TRBV10-1|-
TGCGCCAGCAGTGAGTCTGGGCTAGCGGGAGCAAATACGCAGTATTTT
CASSESGLAGANTQYF
>TRBD2|TRBJ2-3|TRBV2|-
TGTGCCAGCAGACTACTAGCGGGAGCTAGCACAGATACGCAGTATTTT
CASRLLAGASTDTQYF
>TRBD1|TRBJ1-3|TRBV10-3|-
TGTGCCATCAGTCCGACAGGGGGCTCTGGAAACACCATATATTTT
CAISPTGGSGNTIYF
>-|TRBJ1-4|TRBV28|-
TGTGCCAGCAGTTTATTGGCAACAACTAATGAAAAACTGTTTTTT
CASSLLATTNEKLFF
>-|TRBJ2-2|TRBV7-2|-
TGTGCCAGCAGCTTAGTGGGGACACTTTATAACACCGGGGAGCTGTTTTTT
CASSLVGTLYNTGELFF
>-|TRBJ1-2|TRBV6-5|-
TGTGCCAGCAAGGCCCGGACAGAGGATGGCTACACCTTC
CASKARTEDGYTF
>TRBD1|TRBJ2-1|TRBV28|-
TGTGCCAGCAGTTTCAGGACAGGGGGGGTCAATGAGCAGTTCTTC
CASSFRTGGVNEQFF
>-|TRBJ1-1|TRBV28|-
TGTGCCAGCAGTTTAAACAGTGACCCGAACACTGAAGCTTTCTTT
CASSLNSDPNTEAFF
>-|TRBJ2-2|TRBV9|-
TGTGCCAGCAGCGCCGGAGCCCGGGGGAACACCGGGGAGCTGTTTTTT
CASSAGARGNTGELFF
>TRBD1|TRBJ1-3|TRBV4-3|-
TGCGCCAGCAGCCCGGGACAGGGGGTCAACACCATATATTTT
CASSPGQGVNTIYF
>TRBD1|TRBJ2-1|TRBV3-1/TRBV3-2|-
TGTGCCAGCAGCCTGGGGACAGTAAATGAGCAGTTCTTC
CASSLGTVNEQFF
>TRBD2|TRBJ2-5|TRBV15|-
TGTGCCACCAGCAGAGACACGACTAGCAAAGAGACCCAGTACTTC
CATSRDTTSKETQYF
>TRBD2|TRBJ2-7|TRBV12-3/TRBV12-4|-
TGTGCCAGTACTAGCGGGGTCCCCTACGAGCAGTACTTC
CASTSGVPYEQYF
>TRBD1|TRBJ2-6|TRBV5-6|few
TGTGCCAGCAGCTTGTCGGTCTACAGGGGGTTGACTGGGGCCAACGTCCTGACTTTC
CASSLSVYRGLTGANVLTF
>-|TRBJ2-1|TRBV4-3|-
TGCGCCAGCAGCCAAGGTAGGGAGGTCAATGAGCAGTTCTTC
CASSQGREVNEQFF
>-|TRBJ1-2|TRBV7-2|few
TGTGCCAGCAGCTTATCCCCGGGACCCGGAGGGGGCTACACCTTC
CASSLSPGPGGGYTF
>TRBD2|TRBJ2-7|TRBV5-1|-
TGCGCCAGCAGCCCGGCGGGGGGCGCCTACGAGCAGTACTTC
CASSPAGGAYEQYF
>TRBD2|TRBJ2-3|TRBV28|-
TGTGCCAGCAGTCCTCTAGCGGGATTAGATACGCAGTATTTT
CASSPLAGLDTQYF
>-|TRBJ1-1|TRBV28|-
TGTGCCAGCGGAGGTCCGAGGAACACTGAAGCTTTCTTT
CASGGPRNTEAFF